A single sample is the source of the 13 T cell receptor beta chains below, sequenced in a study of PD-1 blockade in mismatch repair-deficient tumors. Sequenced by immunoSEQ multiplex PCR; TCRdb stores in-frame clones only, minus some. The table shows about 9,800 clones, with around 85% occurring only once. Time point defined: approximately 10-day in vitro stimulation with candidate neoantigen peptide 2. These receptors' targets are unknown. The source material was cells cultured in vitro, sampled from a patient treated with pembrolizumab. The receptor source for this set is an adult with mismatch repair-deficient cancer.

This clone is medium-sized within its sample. CDR3 sequence: CASSEARTSRTGELFF. CDR3 DNA sequence: TGTGCCAGCAGTGAAGCGAGGACTAGCAGGACCGGGGAGCTGTTTTTT. This rearrangement joins TRBV2 to TRBJ2-2, with 8 bases identical to TRBD2. The CDR3 is made up of 16 amino acids. Germline assignment: CDR1 SNHLY and CDR2 FYNNEI. The trim removed 0 bases at V and 5 bases at J, leaving 5 bases unmatched.

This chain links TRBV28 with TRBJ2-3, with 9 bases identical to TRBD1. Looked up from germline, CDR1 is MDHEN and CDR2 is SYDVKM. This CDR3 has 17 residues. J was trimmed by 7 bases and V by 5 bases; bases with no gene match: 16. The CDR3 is CASSPTPRDREGNTQYF. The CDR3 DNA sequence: TGTGCCAGCAGTCCAACACCCCGGGACAGGGAGGGGAATACGCAGTATTTT.

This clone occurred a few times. The CDR3 is CASGLVQTGGRRETQYF. The DNA for the CDR3 is TGTGCTAGTGGTTTGGTACAGACAGGGGGGAGGAGAGAGACCCAGTACTTC. This sequence joins TRBV12-5 and TRBJ2-5; 9 positions agree with TRBD1. V was clipped by 0 bases and J by 4 bases; unmatched bases: 9. This CDR3 has 17 residues. Germline V gene data show CDR1 as LGHNT and CDR2 as FRNRAP.

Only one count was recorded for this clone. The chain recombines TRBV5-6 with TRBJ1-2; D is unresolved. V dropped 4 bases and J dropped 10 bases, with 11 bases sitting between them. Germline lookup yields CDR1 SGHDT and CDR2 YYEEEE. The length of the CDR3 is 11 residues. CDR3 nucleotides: TGTGCCAGCAGCACGACTGGGGTCTACACCTTC. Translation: CASSTTGVYTF.

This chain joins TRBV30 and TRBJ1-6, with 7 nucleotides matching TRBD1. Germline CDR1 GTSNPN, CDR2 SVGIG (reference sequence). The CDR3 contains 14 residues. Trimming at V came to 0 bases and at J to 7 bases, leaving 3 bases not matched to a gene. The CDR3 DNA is TGTGCCTGGAGTGTTTTGGACAGGAATTCACCCCTCCACTTT. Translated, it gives CAWSVLDRNSPLHF.

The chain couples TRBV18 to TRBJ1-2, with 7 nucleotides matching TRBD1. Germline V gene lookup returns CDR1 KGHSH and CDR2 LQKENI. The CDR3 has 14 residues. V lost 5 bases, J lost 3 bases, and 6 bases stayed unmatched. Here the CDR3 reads CASSSFTGDYGYTF. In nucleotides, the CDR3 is TGTGCCAGCTCATCGTTCACAGGGGACTATGGCTACACCTTC.

CDR3 residues: CASSIDGETEAFF. In nucleotides, the CDR3 is TGTGCCAGCAGCATAGATGGGGAAACTGAAGCTTTCTTT. V and J are TRBV7-8 and TRBJ1-1; D is unclear. Germline assignment: CDR1 SGHVS and CDR2 FQNEAQ. This CDR3 contains 13 residues. Trimming took off 5 bases at V and 5 bases at J, with 12 bases between the two ends. The variable domain in full, with the rest retrieved from reference TRBV7-8 and TRBJ1-1, is GAGVSQSPRYKVAKRGQDVALRCDPISGHVSLFWYQQALGQGPEFLTYFQNEAQLDKSGLPSDRFFAERPEGSVSTLKIQRTQQEDSAVYLCASSIDGETEAFFGQGTRLTVV.

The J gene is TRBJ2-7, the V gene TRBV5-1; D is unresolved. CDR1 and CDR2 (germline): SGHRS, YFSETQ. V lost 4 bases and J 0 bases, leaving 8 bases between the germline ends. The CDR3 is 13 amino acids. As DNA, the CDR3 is TGCGCCAGCAGCCCGCCTGACTCCTACGAGCAGTACTTC. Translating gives CASSPPDSYEQYF. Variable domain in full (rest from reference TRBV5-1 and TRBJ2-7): KAGVTQTPRYLIKTRGQQVTLSCSPISGHRSVSWYQQTPGQGLQFLFEYFSETQRNKGNFPGRFSGRQFSNSRSEMNVSTLELGDSALYLCASSPPDSYEQYFGPGTRLTVT.

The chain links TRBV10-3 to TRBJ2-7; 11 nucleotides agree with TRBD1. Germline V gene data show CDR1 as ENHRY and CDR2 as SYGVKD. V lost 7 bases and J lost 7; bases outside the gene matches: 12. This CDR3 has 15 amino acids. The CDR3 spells CAINEKGGQGEEQYF. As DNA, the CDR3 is TGTGCCATCAACGAAAAGGGGGGACAGGGGGAAGAGCAGTACTTC.

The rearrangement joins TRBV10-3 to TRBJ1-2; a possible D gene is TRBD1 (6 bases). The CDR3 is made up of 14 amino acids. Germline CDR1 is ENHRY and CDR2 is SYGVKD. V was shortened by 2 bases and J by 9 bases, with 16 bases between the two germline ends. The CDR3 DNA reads TGTGCCATCAGTGAGCCAGGGGCGGAGGGATGCTACACCTTC. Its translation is CAISEPGAEGCYTF.

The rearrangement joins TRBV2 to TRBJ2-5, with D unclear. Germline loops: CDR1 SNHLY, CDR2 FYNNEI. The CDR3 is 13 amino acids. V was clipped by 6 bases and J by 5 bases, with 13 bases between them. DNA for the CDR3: TGTGCCAGCAGAGCCGACCGGGTGGAGACCCAGTACTTC. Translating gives CASRADRVETQYF.

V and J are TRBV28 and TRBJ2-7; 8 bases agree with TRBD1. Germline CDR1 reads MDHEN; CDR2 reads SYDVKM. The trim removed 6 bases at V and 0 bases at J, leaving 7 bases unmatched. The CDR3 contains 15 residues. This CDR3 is CASRPGQEYSYEQYF. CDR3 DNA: TGTGCCAGCAGACCGGGACAGGAGTACTCCTACGAGCAGTACTTC.

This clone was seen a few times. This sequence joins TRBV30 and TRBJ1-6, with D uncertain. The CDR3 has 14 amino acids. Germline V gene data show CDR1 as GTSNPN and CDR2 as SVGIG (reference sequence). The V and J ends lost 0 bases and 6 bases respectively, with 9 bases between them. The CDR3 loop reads CAWSVLGANSPLHF. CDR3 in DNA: TGTGCCTGGAGTGTACTGGGAGCTAATTCACCCCTCCACTTT.